Below, 10 T cell receptor beta chains from the same sample are listed, as sequenced in a study of blood T cell repertoires in COVID-19. Assay used: immunoSEQ multiplex PCR; TCRdb lists only in-frame clones, some missing. The sample lists 160,000 or so clones; approximately 80% were seen once. The material sequenced was peripheral blood. The receptors stem from a human donor in a cohort sampled during active COVID-19.

V and J are TRBV4-3 and TRBJ2-7; the D gene is possibly TRBD1 (5 bases). This CDR3 has 14 amino acids. V was clipped by 1 base and J by 4 bases, with 11 bases between them. CDR1 and CDR2 from the germline V gene are LGHNA and YSLEER. The CDR3 sequence: CASSQAIQEYEQYF. In DNA form, the CDR3 reads TGCGCCAGCAGCCAAGCTATACAGGAATACGAGCAGTACTTC.

The chain uses TRBV19 and TRBJ1-2, with no clear D. Germline values: CDR1 LNHDA, CDR2 SQIVND (reference sequence). This CDR3 has 18 residues. Between the trimmed V and J ends, which lost 3 bases and 4 bases, there was a span of 24 bases. The CDR3 region is CASSMDLTGFGDVYGYTF. The DNA of the CDR3 is TGTGCCAGTAGTATGGACCTTACGGGGTTTGGGGATGTCTATGGCTACACCTTC.

V and J are TRBV3-1 (or the pseudogene TRBV3-2) and TRBJ1-1; 8 nucleotides match TRBD1. CDR1 and CDR2 (germline): LGHDT, YNNKEL (reference sequence). V shed 4 bases and J 1 base; nucleotides not matched to a gene: 2. CDR3 length: 14 residues. DNA for the CDR3: TGTGCCAGCAGCCTCGGGACAGGGAACACTGAAGCTTTCTTT. Protein: CASSLGTGNTEAFF.

This clone was observed a single time. At the DNA level, this CDR3 is encoded by other sequences in the same sample as well. The chain carries TRBV2 and TRBJ1-2; maybe TRBD1 (5 bases). V dropped 6 bases and J dropped 8 bases, with 13 bases sitting between them. This CDR3 region has 12 residues. The germline V gene encodes CDR1 SNHLY and CDR2 FYNNEI. The CDR3 DNA reads as TGTGCCAGCAGAGCTGGACAATACGGCTACACCTTC. Amino acids: CASRAGQYGYTF. Complete variable domain (other parts from reference TRBV2 and TRBJ1-2): EPEVTQTPSHQVTQMGQEVILRCVPISNHLYFYWYRQILGQKVEFLVSFYNNEISEKSEIFDDQFSVERPDGSNFTLKIRSTKLEDSAMYFCASRAGQYGYTFGSGTRLTVV.

J is TRBJ1-6 and V is TRBV6-2 or TRBV6-3, with 8 bases that match TRBD1. The trim removed 3 bases at V and 6 bases at J, leaving 13 bases unmatched. Germline V gives CDR1 MNHEY, CDR2 SVGEGT. The CDR3 sequence is 18 residues long. CDR3 region: CASSYFSGTGKSNSPLHF. CDR3 coding DNA: TGTGCCAGCAGTTATTTTTCCGGGACAGGAAAAAGTAATTCACCCCTCCACTTT.

The chain carries TRBV24-1 and TRBJ2-2; D is possibly TRBD2 (7 bases). The germline V gene has CDR1 KGHDR and CDR2 SFDVKD. The CDR3 totals 13 residues. V was trimmed by 12 bases and J by 8 bases, leaving 18 bases between them. The CDR3 coding sequence is TGTGCCCCCCGGGGGGCCGCCGGGGGGGAGCTGTTTTTT. It codes for CAPRGAAGGELFF.

The chain couples TRBV7-3 to TRBJ2-1; 12 bases match TRBD2. The germline CDR1 and CDR2 sequences are SGHTA and FQGTGA. There are 17 residues in the CDR3. V shed 4 bases and J 5 bases; nucleotides not matched to a gene: 9. This CDR3 reads CASSSRLAGVQDNEQFF. The CDR3 bases are TGTGCCAGCAGCTCGAGACTAGCGGGGGTACAAGACAATGAGCAGTTCTTC.

The CDR3 bases are TGTGCCAGCACCAAGCAGGGGGGCGAGCAGTACTTC. As protein: CASTKQGGEQYF. V gene TRBV5-5 combines with J gene TRBJ2-7, with D possibly being TRBD1 (7 bases). The ends were cut back, 6 bases at V and 6 bases at J, with 13 bases in the middle. The CDR3 loop spans 12 amino acids. Per germline, CDR1 SGHKS and CDR2 YYEKEE (reference sequence).

This clone was counted a few times. The chain couples TRBV7-9 to TRBJ2-2; a weak D match, TRBD1 (6 bases). Germline loops: CDR1 SEHNR, CDR2 FQNEAQ (reference sequence). This CDR3 spans 14 amino acids. Trimming pared 3 bases from V and 8 bases from J, leaving 13 bases between. The CDR3: CASSFRDNRGELFF. The CDR3 nucleotides read TGTGCCAGCAGCTTCCGGGACAATCGAGGGGAGCTGTTTTTT. Full variable domain (outside the CDR3, taken from reference TRBV7-9 and TRBJ2-2): DTGVSQNPRHKITKRGQNVTFRCDPISEHNRLYWYRQTLGQGPEFLTYFQNEAQLEKSRLLSDRFSAERPKGSFSTLEIQRTEQGDSAMYLCASSFRDNRGELFFGEGSRLTVL.

This clone was detected once. This rearrangement joins TRBV19 to TRBJ2-7, with a weak D call TRBD1 (7 bases). Deletions cut 1 base from V and 3 bases from J, with 16 bases between. The germline gives CDR1 LNHDA, CDR2 SQIVND (reference sequence). This CDR3 comprises 16 residues. This CDR3 reads CASSIALSGGYYEQYF. The CDR3 coding sequence is TGTGCCAGTAGTATAGCCCTTTCAGGGGGGTACTACGAGCAGTACTTC.